The text below deals with one TCR beta chain. There are a few counts of this clonotype. Its cognate antigen has yet to be identified. Relative to the germline gene, one junction end is altered; a read error may explain this. Sequencing was performed on an Illumina NovaSeq 6000. TCR cDNA was made using 5'RACE template switching, a step that added a universal primer site and unique molecular identifiers. Priming for cDNA synthesis came from both the TCR alpha and TCR beta constant segments. Library amplification used two PCR steps, and the second PCR step added sample barcodes and sequencing adapters. Sequencing of libraries was performed on Illumina HiSeq 2500 (2x100 bp) or NovaSeq (2x150 bp). Per the original workflow: Demultiplexing of reads and collapsing into UMI consensus sequences were performed with MIGEC, and V(D)J alignment was carried out with MiXCR. Using edgeR on replicate PBMC samples, clonotypes were called vaccine-responding if FDR was below 0.01 and the log2 fold change was above 5 up to day 15. Each bulk clonotype was labeled CD4 or CD8 based on which sequenced repertoire, CD4 or CD8, contained the clonotype at higher abundance. In TCRdb, the public reads were trimmed at Q25 with fastp and aligned with MiXCR, with productive beta chains retained. Rows are combined by CDR3 protein, so each entry shows the most common genes and DNA. The V and J calls, along with clone size, are taken from TCRdb and not from the paper's own processing. The sample records about 170,000 distinct CDR3 sequences, around 10% of which are singletons. The ten largest clones represent about 40% of the sample.

This specimen belongs to a study of T cells after yellow fever vaccination (dated 2019 in TCRdb). Concerning the study at large: The SMART-Seq v4 Ultra Low Input RNA kit was used to prepare libraries from fractions with low cell numbers. To follow T-cell clones before and after both primary and booster YFV17D yellow fever vaccination, bulk TCR alpha and beta repertoires underwent longitudinal sequencing. Two healthy male donors, one aged 18 to 30 and one aged 30 to 40 years, were included in the cohort. Bulk PBMC replicates and cell subsets were isolated from blood drawn at multiple timepoints before and after both primary and secondary immunization. Broader findings and caveats from the paper: A small fraction of clonotypes appeared in both the CD4 and CD8 compartments, likely as a result of convergent recombination. Because only two donors were included in the study, the extent to which the findings can be generalized is limited. Compared with the primary T-cell response, the secondary T-cell response was faster but weaker, reaching its peak on day 5 rather than on day 15. After the booster, most of the clones that had expanded following primary vaccination were detected again (approximately 95% of CD4 and around 90% of CD8), which suggests that memory was broadly maintained. FACS-sorted repertoires could contain abundant contaminating clonotypes from the bulk population, so computational filtering was required.

The treatment or condition label of this sample denotes: live attenuated yellow fever vaccine strain. PBMCs were isolated from peripheral blood using a standard Ficoll-Paque protocol. Dynabeads CD4 and CD8 positive selection kits were used to isolate CD4 and CD8 T-cell fractions. TriZol was used to extract RNA from bulk PBMCs, CD4 and CD8 fractions, and dextramer-positive and dextramer-negative fractions. This receptor was identified in a man between 18 and 29 years old who received the YFV17D yellow fever vaccine. The sequences come from CD8+ T cells sorted from PBMCs, collected 15 days after the yellow fever booster vaccination.

The nucleotide sequence reads TGTGCTAGCAGCCCCGGGACAGATCCTAACAATGAGCAGTTCTTC. It encodes CASSPGTDPNNEQFF. Rearrangement joined TRBV7-7 to TRBJ2-1; 7 bases in the junction line up with TRBD1. Measured from the cysteine to the phenylalanine, the CDR3 is 15 residues long. CDR3 DNA only is kept here, 45 bases in frame from base 1. As encoded in the germline V gene (reference sequence), CDR1 is SSHAT while CDR2 is FNYEAQ. Joined to the reference TRBV7-7 and TRBJ2-1 proteins, this CDR3 gives the full variable domain: GAGVSQSPRYKVTKRGQDVTLRCDPISSHATLYWYQQALGQGPEFLTYFNYEAQPDKSGLPSDRFSAERPEGSISTLTIQRTEQRDSAMYRCASSPGTDPNNEQFFGPGTRLTVL.